This T cell receptor beta chain was recovered during a study of blood T cell repertoires in COVID-19. At the level of the study: The samples span acute and convalescent COVID-19 from the United States, Italy and Spain. Nucleic acid was either cDNA or gDNA, and it came from T cells, B-cell-depleted T cells, or PBMCs.

Clones were sequenced by immunoSEQ multiplex PCR, and TCRdb holds only the in-frame ones, with some missing. The table records fewer than 500,000 clones, approximately 90% of them present only once. The sequencing sample was made of peripheral blood. The sequence derives from a woman in her 30s with acute or convalescent COVID-19.

The CDR3 DNA reads as TGTGCCAGCAGTCCTGGACAGCAGGGCACAGATACGCAGTATTTT. Amino acids: CASSPGQQGTDTQYF. V and J are TRBV2 and TRBJ2-3; D is perhaps TRBD1 (6 bases). This CDR3 spans 15 amino acids. V dropped 5 bases and J dropped 1 base, with 13 bases sitting between them. Germline values: CDR1 SNHLY, CDR2 FYNNEI.